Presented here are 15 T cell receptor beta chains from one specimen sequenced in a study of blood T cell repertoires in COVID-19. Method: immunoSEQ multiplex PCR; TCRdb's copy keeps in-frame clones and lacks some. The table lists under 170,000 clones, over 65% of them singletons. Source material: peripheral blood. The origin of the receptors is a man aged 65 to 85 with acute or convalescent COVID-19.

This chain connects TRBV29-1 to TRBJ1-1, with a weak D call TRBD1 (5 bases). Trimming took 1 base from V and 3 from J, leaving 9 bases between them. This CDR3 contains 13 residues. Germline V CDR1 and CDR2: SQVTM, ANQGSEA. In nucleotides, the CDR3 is TGCAGCGTTGAAGTAAGCAGGGACACTGAAGCTTTCTTT. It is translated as CSVEVSRDTEAFF.

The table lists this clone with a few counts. This CDR3 is CASSIDPWANTEAFF. In DNA form, the CDR3 reads TGTGCCAGCAGCATAGATCCGTGGGCTAACACTGAAGCTTTCTTT. The chain employs TRBV6-5 and TRBJ1-1, with D unclear. Germline CDR1 is MNHEY and CDR2 is SVGAGI. This CDR3 has 15 amino acids. V was clipped by 6 bases and J by 2 bases, with 16 bases between them.

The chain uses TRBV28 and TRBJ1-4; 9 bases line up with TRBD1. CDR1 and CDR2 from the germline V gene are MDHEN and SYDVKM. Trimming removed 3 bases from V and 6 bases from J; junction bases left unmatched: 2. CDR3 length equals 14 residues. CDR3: CASSLGQGDEKLFF. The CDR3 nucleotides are TGTGCCAGCAGTTTGGGACAGGGCGATGAAAAACTGTTTTTT.

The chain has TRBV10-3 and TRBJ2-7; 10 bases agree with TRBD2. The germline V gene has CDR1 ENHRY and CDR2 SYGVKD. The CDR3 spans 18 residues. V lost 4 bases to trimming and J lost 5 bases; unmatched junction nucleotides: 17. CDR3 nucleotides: TGTGCCATCAGTGCCGGTCCCGGACTAGCGGCCCCTGGAGACGAGCAGTACTTC. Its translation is CAISAGPGLAAPGDEQYF.

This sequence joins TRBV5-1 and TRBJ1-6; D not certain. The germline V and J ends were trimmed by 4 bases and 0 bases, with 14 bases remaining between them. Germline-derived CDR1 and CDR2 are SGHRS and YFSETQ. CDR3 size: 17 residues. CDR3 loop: CASSAGTVSSYNSPLHF. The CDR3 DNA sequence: TGCGCCAGCAGCGCGGGAACTGTGAGCTCCTATAATTCACCCCTCCACTTT.

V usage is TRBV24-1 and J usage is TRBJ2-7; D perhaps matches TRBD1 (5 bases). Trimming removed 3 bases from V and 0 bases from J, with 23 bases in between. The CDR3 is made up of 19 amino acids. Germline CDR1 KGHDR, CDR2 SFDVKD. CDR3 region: CATSDHNHRDSLCSYEQYF. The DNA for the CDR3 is TGTGCCACCAGTGATCACAACCACCGAGACAGCCTATGCTCCTACGAGCAGTACTTC.

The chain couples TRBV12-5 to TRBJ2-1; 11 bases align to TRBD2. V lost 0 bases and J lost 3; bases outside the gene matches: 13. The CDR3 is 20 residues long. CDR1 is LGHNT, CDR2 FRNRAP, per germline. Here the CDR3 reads CASGLVDPTSGGPFYNEQFF. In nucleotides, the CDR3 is TGTGCTAGTGGTTTGGTAGACCCCACTAGCGGGGGACCGTTCTACAATGAGCAGTTCTTC. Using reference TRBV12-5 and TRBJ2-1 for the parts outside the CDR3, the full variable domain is DARVTQTPRHKVTEMGQEVTMRCQPILGHNTVFWYRQTMMQGLELLAYFRNRAPLDDSGMPKDRFSAEMPDATLATLKIQPSEPRDSAVYFCASGLVDPTSGGPFYNEQFFGPGTRLTVL.

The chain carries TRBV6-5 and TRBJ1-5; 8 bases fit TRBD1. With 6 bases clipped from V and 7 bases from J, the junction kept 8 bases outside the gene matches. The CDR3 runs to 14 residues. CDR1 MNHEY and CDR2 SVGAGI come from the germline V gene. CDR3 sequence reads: CASRGQGARQPQHF. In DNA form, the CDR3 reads TGTGCCAGCAGAGGCCAGGGGGCTCGGCAGCCCCAGCATTTT.

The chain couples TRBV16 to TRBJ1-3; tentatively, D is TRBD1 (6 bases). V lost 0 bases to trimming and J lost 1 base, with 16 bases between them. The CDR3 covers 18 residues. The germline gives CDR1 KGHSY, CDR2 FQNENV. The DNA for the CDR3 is TGTGCCAGCAGCCAATCGGACAGACCTATTAGGTCTGGAAACACCATATATTTT. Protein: CASSQSDRPIRSGNTIYF.

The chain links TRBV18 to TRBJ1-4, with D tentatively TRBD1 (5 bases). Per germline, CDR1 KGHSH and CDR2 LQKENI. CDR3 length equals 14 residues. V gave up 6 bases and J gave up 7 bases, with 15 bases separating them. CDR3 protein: CASSPGGLGEKLFF. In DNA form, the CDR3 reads TGTGCCAGCTCCCCGGGGGGACTGGGTGAAAAACTGTTTTTT.

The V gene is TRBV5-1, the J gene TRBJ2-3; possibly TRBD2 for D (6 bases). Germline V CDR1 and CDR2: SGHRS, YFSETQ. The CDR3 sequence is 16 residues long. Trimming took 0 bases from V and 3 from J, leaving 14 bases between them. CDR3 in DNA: TGCGCCAGCAGCTTGGGGAGGGGCAGAGCGACAGATACGCAGTATTTT. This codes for CASSLGRGRATDTQYF.

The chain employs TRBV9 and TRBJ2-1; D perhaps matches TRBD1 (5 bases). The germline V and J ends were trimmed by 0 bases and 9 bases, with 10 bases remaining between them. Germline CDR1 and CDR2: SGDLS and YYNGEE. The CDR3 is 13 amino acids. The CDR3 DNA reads TGTGCCAGCAGCGTAGCCAGGGCCGGTGAGCAGTTCTTC. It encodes CASSVARAGEQFF.

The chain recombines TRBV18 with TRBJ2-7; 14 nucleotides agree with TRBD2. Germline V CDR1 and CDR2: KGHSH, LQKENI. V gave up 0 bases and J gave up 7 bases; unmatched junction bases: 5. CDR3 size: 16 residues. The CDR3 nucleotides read TGTGCCAGCTCACCACCGGGACTAGCGGGAGCGGGGGAGCAGTACTTC. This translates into CASSPPGLAGAGEQYF.

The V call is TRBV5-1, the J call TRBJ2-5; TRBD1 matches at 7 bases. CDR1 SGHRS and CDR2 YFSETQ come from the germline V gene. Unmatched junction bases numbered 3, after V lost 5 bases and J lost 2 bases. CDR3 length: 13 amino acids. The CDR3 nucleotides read TGCGCCAGCAGGGTCAGGGGGCAAGAGACCCAGTACTTC. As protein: CASRVRGQETQYF.

CDR3 sequence: CASSIYAQGHQPQHF. CDR3 nucleotides: TGTGCCAGTAGTATCTATGCGCAGGGTCATCAGCCCCAGCATTTT. The chain is built from TRBV19 and TRBJ1-5; D is perhaps TRBD1 (5 bases). The germline gives CDR1 LNHDA, CDR2 SQIVND (reference sequence). V was cut by 3 bases and J by 5 bases, with 14 bases left in between. The CDR3 runs to 15 residues. The full variable domain, its missing parts supplied by reference TRBV19 and TRBJ1-5, is DGGITQSPKYLFRKEGQNVTLSCEQNLNHDAMYWYRQDPGQGLRLIYYSQIVNDFQKGDIAEGYSVSREKKESFPLTVTSAQKNPTAFYLCASSIYAQGHQPQHFGDGTRLSIL.